This is a list of T cell receptor beta chains from one sample in a study of T cell responses to AZD1222 COVID-19 vaccine. Libraries were prepared by immunoSEQ multiplex PCR; TCRdb keeps only in-frame clonotypes and omits some of them. Of about 86,000 clones in the sample, around nine tenths were seen once. The sequencing used peripheral blood, collected 28 days after the second AZD1222 dose. These receptors all stem from an adult who received the AZD1222 COVID-19 vaccine. Each CDR3 is given with its conserved first and last residue. Each record gives: V gene, D gene, clone size, J gene, CDR3 DNA, CDR3 protein. A D gene is named only where the DNA matches it firmly. Only part of the rows carry a size: once, few, many, or a class if the clone is expanded.

V: TRBV29-1; D: TRBD2; size: .; J: TRBJ2-5; DNA: TGCAGCGCCTCCGGGGGGGTTAAAGAGACCCAGTACTTC; CDR3: CSASGGVKETQYF
V: TRBV27; D: .; size: .; J: TRBJ2-3; DNA: TGTGCCAGCAGTTTATTCGCACAGGAAAGCACAGATACGCAGTATTTT; CDR3: CASSLFAQESTDTQYF
V: TRBV10-1; D: TRBD2; size: .; J: TRBJ2-1; DNA: TGCGCCAGCAGTGCCTCCGGGACTAGCGGGAGTTATGAGCAGTTCTTC; CDR3: CASSASGTSGSYEQFF
V: TRBV5-4; D: .; size: .; J: TRBJ2-5; DNA: TGTGCCAGCAGCTCCCGGGAGACCCAGTACTTC; CDR3: CASSSRETQYF
V: TRBV6-1; D: .; size: .; J: TRBJ1-1; DNA: TGTGCCAGCACCCCGGGGGGTGGTTTTAGTGAAGCTTTCTTT; CDR3: CASTPGGGFSEAFF
V: TRBV6-5; D: .; size: .; J: TRBJ2-1; DNA: TGTGCCAGCAGTTACTCGAGAGTTTGGAATGAGCAGTTCTTC; CDR3: CASSYSRVWNEQFF
V: TRBV19; D: .; size: .; J: TRBJ1-1; DNA: TGTGCCAGTAGTGCCCGGGCCGGACCCACTGAAGCTTTCTTT; CDR3: CASSARAGPTEAFF
V: TRBV11-2; D: .; size: .; J: TRBJ1-1; DNA: TGTGCCAGCAGCCCACGACATCTTGCAGGTTTGAACACTGAAGCTTTCTTT; CDR3: CASSPRHLAGLNTEAFF
V: TRBV5-1; D: .; size: .; J: TRBJ2-2; DNA: TGCGCCAGCAGCATCATGCCAGGATCCGGGGAGCTGTTTTTT; CDR3: CASSIMPGSGELFF
V: TRBV18; D: TRBD1; size: .; J: TRBJ2-7; DNA: TGTGCCAGCTCATCCCCCCGGGACAGGGGAAACGAGCAGTACTTC; CDR3: CASSSPRDRGNEQYF
V: TRBV9; D: .; size: .; J: TRBJ2-1; DNA: TGTGCCAGCAGCGTGACTAGGTTACCCTACAATGAGCAGTTCTTC; CDR3: CASSVTRLPYNEQFF
V: TRBV7-6; D: .; size: .; J: TRBJ1-1; DNA: TGTGCCAGCAGCTCAGGTCGCACTGAAGCTTTCTTT; CDR3: CASSSGRTEAFF
V: TRBV10-3; D: TRBD1; size: .; J: TRBJ1-1; DNA: TGTGCCACTGGACAGGGTACTATGAACACTGAAGCTTTCTTT; CDR3: CATGQGTMNTEAFF
V: TRBV7-9; D: .; size: .; J: TRBJ1-2; DNA: TGTGCCAGCAGTCCTTGGACGGAAGGGGGTGGCTACACCTTC; CDR3: CASSPWTEGGGYTF
V: TRBV7-9; D: .; size: .; J: TRBJ1-5; DNA: TGTGCCAGCAGTTACGGAGGGGATCAGCCCCAGCATTTT; CDR3: CASSYGGDQPQHF
V: TRBV28; D: .; size: .; J: TRBJ1-2; DNA: TGTGCCAGCACCCGCGGCGGGGGAGGCCCCTATGGCTACACCTTC; CDR3: CASTRGGGGPYGYTF
V: TRBV27; D: .; size: .; J: TRBJ1-4; DNA: TGTGCCAGCAGTTACAGCTTTAATGAAAAACTGTTTTTT; CDR3: CASSYSFNEKLFF
V: TRBV14; D: .; size: .; J: TRBJ2-2; DNA: TGTGCCAGCAGCCAATTTCTCGGCACCGGGGAGCTGTTTTTT; CDR3: CASSQFLGTGELFF
V: TRBV27; D: TRBD1; size: .; J: TRBJ2-7; DNA: TGTGCCAGCAAACCGGGACAGGGTATTTACGAGCAGTACTTC; CDR3: CASKPGQGIYEQYF
V: TRBV6-8; D: .; size: once; J: TRBJ2-1; DNA: TGTGCCAGCAGCCAACAGGGTAATGAGCAGTTCTTC; CDR3: CASSQQGNEQFF
V: TRBV30; D: TRBD1; size: .; J: TRBJ2-1; DNA: TGTGCCTCTCCCGCCTCCGGGACAGGGTTAGGCAATGAGCAGTTCTTC; CDR3: CASPASGTGLGNEQFF
V: TRBV9; D: .; size: once; J: TRBJ2-5; DNA: TGTGCCAGCAGCGTAGTGGGAGGGGGAGAGACCCAGTACTTC; CDR3: CASSVVGGGETQYF
V: TRBV12-5; D: TRBD2; size: .; J: TRBJ2-3; DNA: TGTGCTAGTGGTTTGGTACCCCTGGGACTACCTGACACAGATACGCAGTATTTT; CDR3: CASGLVPLGLPDTDTQYF
V: TRBV6-5; D: TRBD1; size: .; J: TRBJ1-4; DNA: TGTGCCAGCAGTTATTCGACAGGGCCTAATGAAAAACTGTTTTTT; CDR3: CASSYSTGPNEKLFF
V: TRBV9; D: .; size: once; J: TRBJ1-2; DNA: TGTGCCAGCAGCGTAGCGGGGGCCAGACCCCACGGCTACACCTTC; CDR3: CASSVAGARPHGYTF
V: TRBV5-1; D: .; size: .; J: TRBJ1-2; DNA: TGCGCCAGCAACCAAAGTCCAGGGATACCGGGCTACACCTTC; CDR3: CASNQSPGIPGYTF
V: TRBV7-7; D: .; size: .; J: TRBJ2-5; DNA: TGTGCCAGCAGCTTAGCGTACAGCGACATGGGGGTAGAGACCCAGTACTTC; CDR3: CASSLAYSDMGVETQYF
V: TRBV9; D: TRBD2; size: .; J: TRBJ2-7; DNA: TGTGCCAGCAGCGTAGGGGATTCACTAGCGGGAGTCTACGAGCAGTACTTC; CDR3: CASSVGDSLAGVYEQYF
V: TRBV5-6; D: .; size: .; J: TRBJ2-7; DNA: TGTGCCAGCAGCAACCGTGGGCGGGGATTCGGTTCCTACGAGCAGTACTTC; CDR3: CASSNRGRGFGSYEQYF